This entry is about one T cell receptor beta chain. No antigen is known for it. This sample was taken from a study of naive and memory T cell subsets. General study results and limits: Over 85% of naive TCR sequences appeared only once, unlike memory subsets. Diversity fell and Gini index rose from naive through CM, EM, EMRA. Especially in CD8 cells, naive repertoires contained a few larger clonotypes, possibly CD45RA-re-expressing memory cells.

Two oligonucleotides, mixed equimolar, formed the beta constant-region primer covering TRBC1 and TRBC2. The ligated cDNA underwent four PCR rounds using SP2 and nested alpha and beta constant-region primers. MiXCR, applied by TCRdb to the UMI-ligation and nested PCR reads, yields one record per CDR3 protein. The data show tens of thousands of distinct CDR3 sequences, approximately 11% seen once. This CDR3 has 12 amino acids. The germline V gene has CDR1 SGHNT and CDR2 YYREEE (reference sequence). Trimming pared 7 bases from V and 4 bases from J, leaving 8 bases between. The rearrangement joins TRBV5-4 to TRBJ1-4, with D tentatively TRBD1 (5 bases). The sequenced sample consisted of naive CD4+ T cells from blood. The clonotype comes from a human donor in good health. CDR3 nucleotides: TGTGCCAGCGGAGGGGTTAATGAAAAACTGTTTTTT. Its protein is CASGGVNEKLFF.